This T cell receptor (beta chain) was observed in a study of cytomegalovirus exposure and HLA in healthy donors. Study in general: A prior study identified approximately 110 million unique TCR beta sequences from around 180 million T cells. Of around 400 genotyped donors, more than 65% grouped in the Caucasian-associated ancestry cluster.

V lost 6 bases to trimming and J lost 1 base; unmatched junction nucleotides: 2. Germline CDR1 and CDR2: SGHAT and FQNNGV. This CDR3 has 13 amino acids. Comment on this clone: Its antigen remains unknown.

Broader study findings: A later analysis reportedly identified an Asian-associated ancestry cluster as carrying fewer N-insertions than the approximately 620-donor mean. 16,951 TCR beta sequences were associated with HLA alleles at 0.05 false discovery rate in a later analysis.

The primer mix had 60 Vbeta and 13 Jbeta primers. Sequencing used immunoSEQ multiplex PCR; TCRdb keeps in-frame clones, though not all of them. The data contain some 180,000 clones, 82% of them singletons. The receptor was derived from a man aged 35-49 years in good health and CMV-seronegative. The chain joins TRBV11-2 to TRBJ2-7; 8 bases are shared with TRBD2. The source material was PBMCs. The CDR3 region has the DNA TGTGCCAGCAGGGCTAGCGGGTCCTACGAGCAGTACTTC. This codes for CASRASGSYEQYF.